The rows below give T cell receptor beta chains drawn from one sample of a study of Graves' ophthalmopathy and Graves' hyperthyroidism. Each CDR3 protein is one row after TCRdb ran MiXCR on the multiplex PCR reads. The table lists almost 750,000 distinct CDR3 sequences, roughly 40% of them singletons. The specimen was peripheral blood. These receptor sequences come from an adult man with Graves' ophthalmopathy. Both conserved end residues are part of each CDR3. The order of the fields is clone size, V gene, D gene, J gene, CDR3 protein, CDR3 DNA. A D gene is named only where the DNA matches it firmly. Size is omitted from some rows. Given values are once, few, many or a class for expanded clones.

clone_size: NA; v_call: TRBV20-1; d_call: NA; j_call: TRBJ1-4; cdr3_aa: CSARDGQGPNEKLFF; cdr3_nt: TGCAGTGCTAGAGATGGGCAGGGACCTAATGAAAAACTGTTTTTT
clone_size: NA; v_call: TRBV29-1; d_call: NA; j_call: TRBJ2-1; cdr3_aa: CSVVGEASYNEQFF; cdr3_nt: TGCAGCGTTGTGGGAGAGGCGTCCTACAATGAGCAGTTCTTC
clone_size: NA; v_call: TRBV7-9; d_call: NA; j_call: TRBJ1-5; cdr3_aa: CASSSTYSNQPQHF; cdr3_nt: TGTGCCAGCAGCTCGACTTATAGCAATCAGCCCCAGCATTTT
clone_size: NA; v_call: TRBV20-1; d_call: NA; j_call: TRBJ2-6; cdr3_aa: CSARVDVRYSGANVLTF; cdr3_nt: TGCAGTGCTAGAGTGGATGTCCGGTACTCTGGGGCCAACGTCCTGACTTTC
clone_size: NA; v_call: TRBV2; d_call: TRBD2; j_call: TRBJ2-7; cdr3_aa: CASSPGTSGRWHEQYF; cdr3_nt: TGTGCCAGCAGTCCGGGGACTAGCGGGAGGTGGCACGAGCAGTACTTC
clone_size: NA; v_call: TRBV2; d_call: TRBD1; j_call: TRBJ2-6; cdr3_aa: CASTGGNVLTF; cdr3_nt: TGTGCCAGCACAGGGGGCAACGTCCTGACTTTC
clone_size: few; v_call: TRBV9; d_call: NA; j_call: TRBJ1-1; cdr3_aa: CASSAEGGSMNTEAFF; cdr3_nt: TGTGCCAGCAGCGCCGAGGGAGGATCCATGAACACTGAAGCTTTCTTT
clone_size: NA; v_call: TRBV29-1; d_call: TRBD1; j_call: TRBJ2-7; cdr3_aa: CSATGQGVGYEQYF; cdr3_nt: TGCAGCGCCACGGGACAGGGGGTCGGCTACGAGCAGTACTTC
clone_size: many; v_call: TRBV19; d_call: TRBD1; j_call: TRBJ1-2; cdr3_aa: CASSDNRGHGYTF; cdr3_nt: TGTGCCAGTAGTGACAACAGGGGCCATGGCTACACCTTC
clone_size: NA; v_call: TRBV7-9; d_call: TRBD1; j_call: TRBJ1-4; cdr3_aa: CAGSLAPVTGDIGF; cdr3_nt: TGTGCCGGCAGCTTGGCCCCCGTGACAGGGGATATCGGTTTT
clone_size: NA; v_call: TRBV7-2; d_call: NA; j_call: TRBJ1-2; cdr3_aa: CASIAKGGGDYTF; cdr3_nt: TGTGCCAGCATCGCAAAAGGAGGAGGTGACTACACCTTC
clone_size: NA; v_call: TRBV15; d_call: TRBD1; j_call: TRBJ1-2; cdr3_aa: CAASSQGTGGGYTF; cdr3_nt: TGTGCCGCCAGCAGCCAAGGGACAGGGGGAGGCTACACCTTC
clone_size: NA; v_call: TRBV20-1; d_call: TRBD1; j_call: TRBJ2-7; cdr3_aa: CSAPGTVSYEQYF; cdr3_nt: TGCAGTGCGCCCGGGACAGTCTCCTACGAGCAGTACTTC
clone_size: NA; v_call: TRBV20-1; d_call: NA; j_call: TRBJ1-5; cdr3_aa: CSAIEGNQPQHF; cdr3_nt: TGCAGTGCTATAGAAGGGAATCAGCCCCAGCATTTT
clone_size: many; v_call: TRBV7-9; d_call: NA; j_call: TRBJ2-5; cdr3_aa: CASSDSGKETQYF; cdr3_nt: TGTGCCAGCAGCGATAGCGGTAAAGAGACCCAGTACTTC
clone_size: NA; v_call: TRBV20-1; d_call: NA; j_call: TRBJ1-6; cdr3_aa: CSARYHNSPLHF; cdr3_nt: TGCAGTGCTAGATACCATAATTCACCCCTCCACTTT
clone_size: NA; v_call: TRBV19; d_call: NA; j_call: TRBJ2-3; cdr3_aa: CASSDGTTTDTQYF; cdr3_nt: TGTGCCAGTAGTGACGGGACAACCACAGATACGCAGTATTTT
clone_size: many; v_call: TRBV25-1; d_call: NA; j_call: TRBJ2-6; cdr3_aa: CASSPQGWGSGANVLTF; cdr3_nt: TGTGCCAGCAGTCCACAGGGTTGGGGCTCTGGGGCCAACGTCCTGACTTTC
clone_size: NA; v_call: TRBV6-4; d_call: TRBD2; j_call: TRBJ2-7; cdr3_aa: CASRDSGRKREQYF; cdr3_nt: TGTGCCAGCAGGGATAGCGGGAGAAAGCGAGAGCAGTACTTC
clone_size: NA; v_call: TRBV14; d_call: NA; j_call: TRBJ2-5; cdr3_aa: CASSPFSRGQETQYF; cdr3_nt: TGTGCCAGCTCACCATTCTCCAGGGGCCAAGAGACCCAGTACTTC
clone_size: NA; v_call: TRBV15; d_call: NA; j_call: TRBJ2-3; cdr3_aa: CATSRAGQTSTDTQYF; cdr3_nt: TGTGCCACCAGCAGGGCAGGACAGACGAGCACAGATACGCAGTATTTT
clone_size: many; v_call: TRBV2; d_call: NA; j_call: TRBJ2-2; cdr3_aa: CASRRASSAGELFF; cdr3_nt: TGTGCCAGCAGGAGGGCATCGTCCGCCGGGGAGCTGTTTTTT
clone_size: few; v_call: TRBV24-1; d_call: NA; j_call: TRBJ1-5; cdr3_aa: CASSPLGGNQPQHF; cdr3_nt: TGTGCCAGCAGTCCCCTGGGGGGCAATCAGCCCCAGCATTTT
clone_size: NA; v_call: TRBV7-9; d_call: TRBD2; j_call: TRBJ2-7; cdr3_aa: CASSHFGRANEQYF; cdr3_nt: TGTGCCAGCAGCCACTTTGGGAGGGCTAACGAGCAGTACTTC
clone_size: NA; v_call: TRBV15; d_call: NA; j_call: TRBJ2-1; cdr3_aa: CATSRDAGLRENEQFF; cdr3_nt: TGTGCCACCAGCAGAGATGCGGGATTGAGGGAAAATGAGCAGTTCTTC
clone_size: NA; v_call: TRBV12-3/TRBV12-4; d_call: NA; j_call: TRBJ1-1; cdr3_aa: CASGPLRGRITEAFF; cdr3_nt: TGTGCCAGCGGACCCTTGAGGGGGAGGATCACTGAAGCTTTCTTT
clone_size: many; v_call: TRBV24-1; d_call: NA; j_call: TRBJ2-5; cdr3_aa: CATSAAGIQETQYF; cdr3_nt: TGTGCCACCAGTGCGGCAGGCATACAAGAGACCCAGTACTTC
clone_size: NA; v_call: TRBV11-2; d_call: TRBD1; j_call: TRBJ2-6; cdr3_aa: CASSDRAGGANVLTF; cdr3_nt: TGTGCCAGCAGCGACAGGGCTGGCGGGGCCAACGTCCTGACTTTC
clone_size: NA; v_call: TRBV6-4; d_call: TRBD1; j_call: TRBJ2-7; cdr3_aa: CASSVDRAPYEQYF; cdr3_nt: TGTGCCAGCAGTGTAGACAGGGCTCCCTACGAGCAGTACTTC
clone_size: few; v_call: TRBV5-5; d_call: TRBD1; j_call: TRBJ2-5; cdr3_aa: CASSLGGTGRETQYF; cdr3_nt: TGTGCCAGCAGCTTGGGGGGGACAGGGAGAGAGACCCAGTACTTC
clone_size: NA; v_call: TRBV11-1; d_call: NA; j_call: TRBJ1-6; cdr3_aa: CASSSDGGSGVPPLHF; cdr3_nt: TGTGCCAGCAGCTCCGACGGCGGGTCAGGGGTTCCACCCCTCCACTTT